This TCR beta chain comes out of a study of T cells in Graves' hyperthyroidism and ophthalmopathy. The wider study: Any treatment followed the collection of peripheral blood at initial diagnosis.

CDR3 length: 14 amino acids. V shed 7 bases and J 1 base; nucleotides not matched to a gene: 6. Per the germline V gene, CDR1 is SEHNR and CDR2 is FQNEAQ (reference sequence). This clonotype was recorded many times. It was RNA transcripts that yielded the amplified TCR beta CDR3 regions. TCR CDR3 regions were first amplified by RT-PCR with HTBI primers. TCRdb recomputed calls from the multiplex PCR reads with MiXCR, one row per CDR3 protein. This table has 300,000 to 400,000 distinct CDR3 sequences, around 14% appearing once. Graves' hyperthyroidism qualified as stable when ophthalmopathy did not progress within 18 months. Exclusions: uncontrolled infection, other autoimmune disease, pregnancy, lactation.

V and J are TRBV7-9 and TRBJ1-1; 7 nucleotides agree with TRBD1. Sequences were obtained from blood. The source of this sequence is a woman aged 55-75 years with Graves' hyperthyroidism. Here the CDR3 reads CASTETGKNTEAFF. The CDR3 region has the DNA TGTGCCAGCACCGAGACAGGGAAGAACACTGAAGCTTTCTTT.